The 28 T cell receptor beta chains below were found in one sample sequenced in a study of blood T cell repertoires in COVID-19. Profiled with immunoSEQ multiplex PCR; TCRdb holds only in-frame clones, not every one. The sample contains 360,000 or so clones, approximately 84% of which appear only once. The sequenced material came from PBMCs or T cells enriched from blood (not recorded which). The receptors were sampled from a woman in her twenties or thirties who had recovered from COVID-19.

The chain couples TRBV18 to TRBJ2-7; 11 bases line up with TRBD1. Germline loops: CDR1 KGHSH, CDR2 LQKENI. V was pared by 3 bases and J by 2 bases, with 3 bases of the junction left unmatched. The CDR3 spans 15 residues. CDR3 in DNA: TGTGCCAGCTCACCCTCGGGACAGGGGGCCTACGAGCAGTACTTC. This encodes CASSPSGQGAYEQYF.

This chain connects TRBV30 to TRBJ1-2; D is uncertain. CDR3 length: 12 residues. CDR1 and CDR2 (germline): GTSNPN, SVGIG (reference sequence). Trimming took off 8 bases at V and 4 bases at J, with 14 bases between the two ends. The CDR3 coding sequence is TGTGCCATTCAACGGGATACCTATGGCTACACCTTC. This gives the protein CAIQRDTYGYTF.

Comment on this clone: Other DNA sequences within the sample encode an identical CDR3. The chain is built from TRBV29-1 and TRBJ2-6; possibly TRBD1 for D (5 bases). Trimming removed 1 base at V and 0 bases at J, with 10 bases between. The CDR3 contains 16 residues. CDR1 is SQVTM, CDR2 ANQGSEA, per germline. CDR3 protein: CSVEGDSSSGANVLTF. CDR3 nucleotides: TGCAGCGTTGAAGGTGACAGCAGCTCTGGGGCCAACGTCCTGACTTTC.

This clone was found once. The V and J genes are TRBV30 and TRBJ1-2; no firm D call. V lost 1 base and J lost 4, with 7 bases in between. Germline-derived CDR1 and CDR2 are GTSNPN and SVGIG (reference sequence). The CDR3 extends over 12 amino acids. The CDR3 loop is CAWSGRSYGYTF. Here the CDR3 DNA reads TGTGCCTGGAGTGGACGGAGCTATGGCTACACCTTC. The complete variable domain, with remaining parts taken from reference TRBV30 and TRBJ1-2, reads SQTIHQWPATLVQPVGSPLSLECTVEGTSNPNLYWYRQAAGRGLQLLFYSVGIGQISSEVPQNLSASRPQDRQFILSSKKLLLSDSGFYLCAWSGRSYGYTFGSGTRLTVV.

A note on this clone: Sequence at one end of the junction differs from germline and may be a read error. The chain recombines TRBV6-5 with TRBJ1-2; 10 bases are a match to TRBD1. The CDR3 length is 15 residues. CDR1 and CDR2 (germline): MNHEY, SVGAGI. The CDR3 loop is CASSNSGQGNYGYTF. For the CDR3, the DNA is TGTGCCAGCAGTAACTCGGGACAGGGGAACTATGGCTACACCTTC.

The genes are TRBV27 and TRBJ2-5; 8 nucleotides align to TRBD2. Germline lookup yields CDR1 MNHEY and CDR2 SMNVEV (reference sequence). The CDR3 consists of 13 residues. V lost 4 bases and J lost 5; bases outside the gene matches: 3. The CDR3 coding sequence is TGTGCCAGCAGTTGGACTAGCTGGGAGACCCAGTACTTC. Amino acids: CASSWTSWETQYF.

The chain carries TRBV19 and TRBJ1-1; 9 bases fit TRBD1. Germline loops: CDR1 LNHDA, CDR2 SQIVND (reference sequence). The V segment lost 6 bases and the J segment 4 bases; nucleotides outside the gene matches: 9. The CDR3 runs to 15 residues. The CDR3 DNA is TGTGCCAGTAGCCCTACAGGGGGCGTAGTCACTGAAGCTTTCTTT. Translated, it gives CASSPTGGVVTEAFF.

The V call is TRBV28, the J call TRBJ2-1; 12 bases are a match to TRBD2. Trimming took 5 bases from V and 8 from J; bases not matched to a gene: 7. The CDR3 runs to 15 residues. Germline V lookup: CDR1 MDHEN, CDR2 SYDVKM. Here the CDR3 reads CASSHSTSGSYEQFF. The CDR3 DNA follows: TGTGCCAGCAGTCATTCGACTAGCGGGAGCTATGAGCAGTTCTTC.

This clone was counted between two and nine times. The rearrangement uses TRBV14 and TRBJ1-2; 7 bases align to TRBD1. From germline, CDR1 is SGHDN and CDR2 FVKESK. This CDR3 contains 14 residues. V dropped 4 bases and J dropped 4; count of bases not matched to a gene: 6. CDR3 coding DNA: TGTGCCAGCAGCCGATCAGGGGGTAGCTATGGCTACACCTTC. Translation gives CASSRSGGSYGYTF. Using reference TRBV14 and TRBJ1-2 for the parts outside the CDR3, the full variable domain is EAGVTQFPSHSVIEKGQTVTLRCDPISGHDNLYWYRRVMGKEIKFLLHFVKESKQDESGMPNNRFLAERTGGTYSTLKVQPAELEDSGVYFCASSRSGGSYGYTFGSGTRLTVV.

This chain joins TRBV28 and TRBJ1-4, with D hard to call. CDR1 and CDR2 from the germline V gene are MDHEN and SYDVKM. Trimming stripped 6 bases from V and 0 bases from J, with 11 bases between. The CDR3 runs 15 residues. CDR3: CASSTNGATNEKLFF. DNA for the CDR3: TGTGCCAGCAGCACTAACGGGGCAACTAATGAAAAACTGTTTTTT.

This chain links TRBV12-3 or TRBV12-4 with TRBJ1-1; D gene uncertain. The length of the CDR3 is 12 residues. V was clipped by 4 bases and J by 2 bases, with 5 bases between them. CDR3 DNA sequence: TGTGCCAGCAGTTCCATTAACACTGAAGCTTTCTTT. Amino acids: CASSSINTEAFF.

The rearrangement joins TRBV11-3 to TRBJ2-1; D might be TRBD2 (6 bases). Between the trimmed V and J ends, which lost 5 bases and 6 bases, there was a span of 14 bases. Germline lookup yields CDR1 SGHNT and CDR2 YENEEA. The CDR3 sequence is 14 residues long. The CDR3 sequence: CASSPGTLANEQFF. As DNA, the CDR3 is TGTGCCAGCAGCCCCGGGACTTTGGCCAATGAGCAGTTCTTC.

The V gene is TRBV19, the J gene TRBJ1-2; D may be TRBD1 (5 bases). CDR1 and CDR2 from the germline V gene are LNHDA and SQIVND (reference sequence). Trimming removed 9 bases from V and 7 bases from J, with 15 bases in between. CDR3 length: 12 residues. The CDR3 region is CASREGDAGYTF. The CDR3 DNA reads TGTGCCAGCAGAGAAGGGGATGCTGGCTACACCTTC.

The gene calls are TRBV19 and TRBJ2-2, with 7 bases identical to TRBD1. The CDR3 sequence is 17 residues long. V lost 4 bases and J lost 1; bases outside the gene matches: 9. Germline assignment: CDR1 LNHDA and CDR2 SQIVND (reference sequence). The CDR3 loop reads CASSNTWGTVNTGELFF. Written as DNA, the CDR3 is TGTGCCAGTAGTAACACTTGGGGGACAGTGAACACCGGGGAGCTGTTTTTT.

To note about this clone: The sample has other DNA sequences that encode this CDR3 too. The V and J genes are TRBV5-1 and TRBJ2-5; TRBD1 aligns across 10 bases. From germline, CDR1 is SGHRS and CDR2 YFSETQ. V was pared by 4 bases and J by 1 base, with 4 bases of the junction left unmatched. This CDR3 region has 15 residues. The CDR3 bases are TGCGCCAGCAGCAGGACAGGGGGGTTCCAAGAGACCCAGTACTTC. Protein sequence: CASSRTGGFQETQYF. The full variable domain, in which reference TRBV5-1 and TRBJ2-5 provide the parts outside the CDR3, is KAGVTQTPRYLIKTRGQQVTLSCSPISGHRSVSWYQQTPGQGLQFLFEYFSETQRNKGNFPGRFSGRQFSNSRSEMNVSTLELGDSALYLCASSRTGGFQETQYFGPGTRLLVL.

The V and J genes are TRBV4-2 and TRBJ2-6; D gene ambiguous. The CDR3 has 16 residues. CDR1 is LGHNA, CDR2 YNFKEQ, per germline. Trimming cost V 0 bases and J 0 bases, with 6 bases left between them. The CDR3 DNA follows: TGTGCCAGCAGCCAAGAACAGACCTCTGGGGCCAACGTCCTGACTTTC. Its translation is CASSQEQTSGANVLTF.

This chain links TRBV7-6 with TRBJ2-3, with 8 bases fitting TRBD2. The CDR3 contains 17 residues. Trimming cost V 1 base and J 0 bases; bases outside gene matches: 6. Germline loops: CDR1 SGHVS, CDR2 FNYEAQ. The CDR3 DNA follows: TGTGCCAGCAGCTTAGTTTCGGCTAGCGGGAGCACAGATACGCAGTATTTT. This gives the protein CASSLVSASGSTDTQYF.

This sequence joins TRBV9 and TRBJ1-2; a possible D gene is TRBD1 (6 bases). V was pared by 4 bases and J by 2 bases, with 15 bases between. CDR3 length: 15 amino acids. The germline gives CDR1 SGDLS, CDR2 YYNGEE. CDR3: CASSPQGFANYGYTF. The CDR3 DNA reads as TGTGCCAGCAGCCCACAGGGTTTTGCCAACTATGGCTACACCTTC.

This chain connects TRBV7-6 to TRBJ2-7; TRBD2 matches 13 bases. Germline V CDR1 and CDR2: SGHVS, FNYEAQ. CDR3 length: 15 residues. V dropped 5 bases and J dropped 5; count of bases not matched to a gene: 6. The CDR3, as DNA: TGTGCCAGCAGCACAGGGACTAGCGGGACGGACGAGCAGTACTTC. Translation gives CASSTGTSGTDEQYF. The variable domain in full, completed from reference TRBV7-6 and TRBJ2-7, reads GAGVSQSPRYKVTKRGQDVALRCDPISGHVSLYWYRQALGQGPEFLTYFNYEAQQDKSGLPNDRFSAERPEGSISTLTIQRTEQRDSAMYRCASSTGTSGTDEQYFGPGTRLTVT.

The chain links TRBV11-3 to TRBJ1-1; 7 bases are shared with TRBD1. V gave up 2 bases and J gave up 9 bases; unmatched junction bases: 6. The germline V gene encodes CDR1 SGHNT and CDR2 YENEEA. The CDR3 runs to 13 residues. DNA of the CDR3: TGTGCCAGCAGCTTACTTCCGGGACAGAAAGCTTTCTTT. Translating gives CASSLLPGQKAFF.

This clone was picked up one time. The V and J genes are TRBV5-1 and TRBJ2-1; 10 bases align to TRBD2. Germline CDR1 is SGHRS and CDR2 is YFSETQ. CDR3 length: 15 amino acids. The V and J ends lost 3 bases and 8 bases, in that order; junction bases with no gene match: 8. CDR3: CASSSPLAGDYEQFF. CDR3 DNA: TGCGCCAGCAGCTCACCTCTAGCGGGAGACTATGAGCAGTTCTTC.

The CDR3 DNA reads as TGTGCCAGCAGGTCTAGCGGGACCTCCATGAATGAGCAGTTCTTC. The encoded protein is CASRSSGTSMNEQFF. V gene TRBV5-4 combines with J gene TRBJ2-1; 9 bases agree with TRBD2. CDR1 is SGHNT, CDR2 YYREEE, per germline (reference sequence). The V gene end was trimmed by 5 bases and the J gene end by 7 bases; junction bases not matched to a gene: 10. There are 15 residues in the CDR3. Using reference TRBV5-4 and TRBJ2-1 for the parts outside the CDR3, the full variable domain is ETGVTQSPTHLIKTRGQQVTLRCSSQSGHNTVSWYQQALGQGPQFIFQYYREEENGRGNFPPRFSGLQFPNYSSELNVNALELDDSALYLCASRSSGTSMNEQFFGPGTRLTVL.

The V gene is TRBV6-2 or TRBV6-3, the J gene TRBJ1-5; no definite D call. This CDR3 spans 14 amino acids. Trimming left V 6 bases short and J 0 bases short, with 9 bases between. Germline CDR1 MNHEY, CDR2 SVGEGT. CDR3 DNA: TGTGCCAGCAGCCCCCGTTCTAGCAATCAGCCCCAGCATTTT. Encoded protein: CASSPRSSNQPQHF.

The chain is built from TRBV18 and TRBJ1-3; 7 bases align to TRBD1. The ends lost 5 bases at V and 0 bases at J; junction bases unmatched: 7. Germline V CDR1 and CDR2: KGHSH, LQKENI. The CDR3 is made up of 16 amino acids. Written as DNA, the CDR3 is TGTGCCAGCTCAACGTCCGGGACAGCCTCTGGAAACACCATATATTTT. Residues: CASSTSGTASGNTIYF. The whole variable domain, filled in from reference TRBV18 and TRBJ1-3, reads NAGVMQNPRHLVRRRGQEARLRCSPMKGHSHVYWYRQLPEEGLKFMVYLQKENIIDESGMPKERFSAEFPKEGPSILRIQQVVRGDSAAYFCASSTSGTASGNTIYFGEGSWLTVV.

The count of this clone is one. The chain uses TRBV5-1 and TRBJ2-7; 7 bases align to TRBD2. Germline CDR1 reads SGHRS; CDR2 reads YFSETQ. Trimming removed 0 bases from V and 2 bases from J; junction bases left unmatched: 5. The CDR3 consists of 15 residues. CDR3 bases: TGCGCCAGCAGCTTGGGGTCTAGCGGTCCCTACGAGCAGTACTTC. It translates to CASSLGSSGPYEQYF.

The chain employs TRBV29-1 and TRBJ2-1; TRBD2 matches 8 bases. CDR3 length: 15 amino acids. V shed 8 bases and J 9 bases; nucleotides not matched to a gene: 18. Looked up from germline, CDR1 is SQVTM and CDR2 is ANQGSEA. The CDR3 sequence: CSMGLAGPSRSEQFF. The CDR3, as DNA: TGCAGCATGGGGCTAGCGGGCCCATCCAGGAGTGAGCAGTTCTTC.

This chain links TRBV24-1 with TRBJ2-3; 7 nucleotides line up with TRBD1. The CDR3 runs to 15 residues. J lost 5 bases, V lost 1 base, and 5 bases had no gene match. Per the germline V gene, CDR1 is KGHDR and CDR2 is SFDVKD. DNA for the CDR3: TGTGCCACCAGTGATTTCAACAGGGGTCGAGATACGCAGTATTTT. This encodes CATSDFNRGRDTQYF.

The chain is built from TRBV28 and TRBJ1-2, with D maybe TRBD1 (5 bases). The germline V gene encodes CDR1 MDHEN and CDR2 SYDVKM. Between the trimmed V and J ends, which lost 6 bases and 1 base, there was a span of 9 bases. This CDR3 comprises 13 residues. Here the CDR3 reads CASRPDINYGYTF. For the CDR3, the DNA is TGTGCCAGCAGGCCGGACATTAACTATGGCTACACCTTC.